This TCR beta chain was sequenced during a study of T cells in Graves' hyperthyroidism and ophthalmopathy. The wider study: Peripheral blood was acquired at first diagnosis, ahead of any therapy whatsoever. Findings of the study overall: Blood also contained most expanded thyroid clonotypes above 0.001.

Each patient was aged 18 to 65 and had newly diagnosed hyperthyroidism of under 2 months' duration. Note on this clonotype: Its antigen remains unknown.

V trimming: 6 bases; J trimming: 2 bases; junction bases outside the gene matches: 2. The CDR3 contains 13 residues. Amplified regions were TCR beta CDR3 sequences from RNA transcripts. Carried out on the TCR CDR3, a first-round RT-PCR used the HTBI primer set. MiXCR, applied by TCRdb to the multiplex PCR reads, yields one record per CDR3 protein. The sample has 350,000 to 400,000 distinct CDR3 sequences, about 20% seen once. The material sequenced was blood. V is TRBV12-3 or TRBV12-4 and J is TRBJ1-1; TRBD1 agrees at 8 bases. This clonotype originated in a woman aged 18-29 years with Graves' hyperthyroidism. The CDR3 region is CASRTGDNTEAFF. CDR3 nucleotides: TGTGCCAGCAGGACAGGGGACAACACTGAAGCTTTCTTT.